Following are 25 T cell receptor beta chains from one sample sequenced in a study of OX40 agonist ivuxolimab in advanced cancers. Data came from immunoSEQ multiplex PCR; TCRdb stores just in-frame clones and leaves some out. The table shows about 20,000 clones, with over 75% occurring only once. Sequenced material: CD4+ or CD8+ T cells sorted from blood, taken in a trial of the OX40 agonist ivuxolimab. The receptor source for this set is an adult with an advanced solid tumor such as melanoma, head and neck, liver or kidney cancer.

This clone was counted a single time. V and J are TRBV19 and TRBJ1-6, with D hard to call. CDR1 is LNHDA, CDR2 SQIVND, per germline (reference sequence). The CDR3 has 13 amino acids. With 4 bases removed from V and 6 bases from J, the gap between germline ends came to 7 bases. CDR3 nucleotides: TGTGCCAGTAGTACCGGACTTAATTCACCCCTCCACTTT. It translates to CASSTGLNSPLHF.

This chain links TRBV2 with TRBJ2-7; no clear D. The V gene lost 3 bases and the J gene lost 4 bases, with 10 bases spanning the gap. This CDR3 is built from 13 residues. Germline lookup yields CDR1 SNHLY and CDR2 FYNNEI. CDR3 bases: TGTGCCAGCAGTGAGCCCTTTCGGTACGAGCAGTACTTC. Translating it yields CASSEPFRYEQYF.

Here the CDR3 reads CSFTQGHYGYTF. In DNA form, the CDR3 reads TGCAGCTTCACACAGGGCCACTATGGCTACACCTTC. The chain couples TRBV29-1 to TRBJ1-2; tentatively, D is TRBD1 (6 bases). The germline V gene encodes CDR1 SQVTM and CDR2 ANQGSEA. This CDR3 spans 12 amino acids. The V end lost 8 bases, the J end lost 3 bases, and 13 bases lay between the germline ends. The full variable domain, with the rest looked up from reference TRBV29-1 and TRBJ1-2, is SAVISQKPSRDICQRGTSLTIQCQVDSQVTMMFWYRQQPGQSLTLIATANQGSEATYESGFVIDKFPISRPNLTFSTLTVSNMSPEDSSIYLCSFTQGHYGYTFGSGTRLTVV.

V gene TRBV6-5 combines with J gene TRBJ1-2; D unclear. This CDR3 is 12 amino acids long. Per germline, CDR1 MNHEY and CDR2 SVGAGI. V lost 6 bases and J lost 8, with 13 bases in between. The CDR3 region has the DNA TGTGCCAGCAGCCGTGGAATGTGGGGCTACACCTTC. This gives the protein CASSRGMWGYTF.

This chain joins TRBV5-1 and TRBJ1-5; D gene unclear. The CDR3 extends over 15 amino acids. Between the trimmed V and J ends, which lost 0 bases and 1 base, there was a span of 8 bases. CDR1 and CDR2 (germline): SGHRS, YFSETQ. The DNA of the CDR3 is TGCGCCAGCAGCTTGGCGGCAGGCAGCAATCAGCCCCAGCATTTT. It is translated as CASSLAAGSNQPQHF.

The J gene is TRBJ2-7, the V gene TRBV13, with D perhaps matching TRBD1 or TRBD2 (5 bases each). Deletions cut 4 bases from V and 2 bases from J, with 15 bases between. The CDR3 spans 15 residues. CDR1 PRHDT and CDR2 FYEKMQ come from the germline V gene (reference sequence). The CDR3 nucleotides read TGTGCCAGCAGCTCGGGGACGGATGTCACCTACGAGCAGTACTTC. The encoded protein is CASSSGTDVTYEQYF.

J is TRBJ1-4 and V is TRBV18; D may be TRBD1 (5 bases). The CDR3 is made up of 14 amino acids. Trimming took 8 bases from V and 8 from J, leaving 18 bases between them. CDR1 is KGHSH and CDR2 is LQKENI in the germline V gene. Here the CDR3 reads CASTPRGVEEKLFF. The CDR3, as DNA: TGTGCCAGCACCCCCCGGGGGGTCGAGGAAAAACTGTTTTTT.

This clone appeared a few times. The chain combines TRBV5-2 with TRBJ2-1; TRBD1 is the table's D call, not checked against the DNA. TRBV5-2 is annotated as a pseudogene. The CDR3 extends over 15 amino acids. For the CDR3, the DNA is TGTGCCAGCAGCTTAGACAGAGTTCCCTACAATGAGCAGTTCTTC. This codes for CASSLDRVPYNEQFF.

V gene TRBV18 combines with J gene TRBJ1-6, with 8 nucleotides matching TRBD1. The CDR3 is 16 amino acids. With 5 bases clipped from V and 7 bases from J, the junction kept 10 bases outside the gene matches. CDR1 KGHSH and CDR2 LQKENI come from the germline V gene. This CDR3 reads CASSNNNRGSNSPLHF. CDR3 in DNA: TGTGCCAGCTCAAACAATAACAGGGGGAGCAATTCACCCCTCCACTTT.

The V call is TRBV12-5, the J call TRBJ1-1; D may be TRBD1 (6 bases). The germline V gene encodes CDR1 LGHNT and CDR2 FRNRAP. The CDR3 extends over 17 amino acids. V gave up 2 bases and J gave up 1 base, with 17 bases separating them. CDR3: CASGLFPPGGGNTEAFF. In nucleotides, the CDR3 is TGTGCTAGTGGTTTGTTTCCGCCGGGGGGCGGGAACACTGAAGCTTTCTTT. Filled out from reference TRBV12-5 and TRBJ1-1, the complete variable domain reads DARVTQTPRHKVTEMGQEVTMRCQPILGHNTVFWYRQTMMQGLELLAYFRNRAPLDDSGMPKDRFSAEMPDATLATLKIQPSEPRDSAVYFCASGLFPPGGGNTEAFFGQGTRLTVV.

This clone was observed once. The gene calls are TRBV7-3 and TRBJ2-7; D is perhaps TRBD1 or TRBD2 (5 bases each). Germline values: CDR1 SGHTA, CDR2 FQGTGA. With 2 bases removed from V and 3 bases from J, the gap between germline ends came to 11 bases. The CDR3 runs to 14 residues. This CDR3 is CASSLVGAGYEQYF. Written as DNA, the CDR3 is TGTGCCAGCAGCTTAGTAGGGGCGGGCTACGAGCAGTACTTC.

The genes are TRBV25-1 and TRBJ1-1; no definite D call. The germline V gene encodes CDR1 MGHDK and CDR2 SYGVNS. This CDR3 spans 10 amino acids. With 3 bases removed from V and 8 bases from J, the gap between germline ends came to 4 bases. The CDR3 region has the DNA TGTGCCAGCAGTGACCGGGAAGCTTTCTTT. Translated, it gives CASSDREAFF.

This sequence joins TRBV2 and TRBJ2-2, with D possibly being TRBD1 (5 bases). With 0 bases removed from V and 4 bases from J, the gap between germline ends came to 12 bases. Germline V gene data show CDR1 as SNHLY and CDR2 as FYNNEI. The CDR3 runs to 16 residues. CDR3 sequence reads: CASSEAGQGSTGELFF. The CDR3, as DNA: TGTGCCAGCAGTGAAGCGGGGCAGGGTAGCACCGGGGAGCTGTTTTTT.

V usage is TRBV28 and J usage is TRBJ2-5; 7 bases align to TRBD1. The CDR3 is 15 residues long. V dropped 3 bases and J dropped 0; count of bases not matched to a gene: 4. CDR1 MDHEN and CDR2 SYDVKM come from the germline V gene. The CDR3 coding sequence is TGTGCCAGCAGTTTTAGACAGGGCTACCAAGAGACCCAGTACTTC. Residues: CASSFRQGYQETQYF.

Only one count was recorded for this clone. The chain uses TRBV2 and TRBJ2-5; D may be TRBD1 or TRBD2 (5 bases each). V lost 2 bases, J lost 2 bases, and 12 bases lay in between. The CDR3 sequence is 15 residues long. The germline V gene has CDR1 SNHLY and CDR2 FYNNEI. CDR3 DNA sequence: TGTGCCAGCAGTGAATTAGTGGGACCTCAAGAGACCCAGTACTTC. Translating gives CASSELVGPQETQYF.

This chain connects TRBV4-1 to TRBJ1-5; 7 positions agree with TRBD1. Per germline, CDR1 MGHRA and CDR2 YSYEKL. The CDR3 totals 16 residues. Trimming removed 4 bases from V and 3 bases from J; junction bases left unmatched: 9. In DNA form, the CDR3 reads TGCGCCAGCAGCCTAACGACGGGACAGAACAATCAGCCCCAGCATTTT. It codes for CASSLTTGQNNQPQHF.

This chain links TRBV5-1 with TRBJ2-1; D is unclear. The V end lost 0 bases, the J end lost 6 bases, and 13 bases lay between the germline ends. The germline gives CDR1 SGHRS, CDR2 YFSETQ. CDR3 length: 15 residues. CDR3 bases: TGCGCCAGCAGCTTGGCCAGCAGTTTTACCAATGAGCAGTTCTTC. As protein: CASSLASSFTNEQFF.

The chain recombines TRBV6-6 with TRBJ2-1, with TRBD1 identical over 9 bases. This CDR3 is built from 16 residues. Trimming took 0 bases from V and 8 from J; bases not matched to a gene: 8. Germline V lookup: CDR1 MNHNY, CDR2 SVGAGI (reference sequence). The CDR3 nucleotides are TGTGCCAGCAGTTACTCGATCGGGACAGGGATCCATGAGCAGTTCTTC. Its protein product is CASSYSIGTGIHEQFF.

The genes are TRBV2 and TRBJ1-2, with D possibly TRBD1 on 5 matching bases. Looked up from germline, CDR1 is SNHLY and CDR2 is FYNNEI. The CDR3 spans 22 residues. V lost 6 bases and J 2 bases, leaving 37 bases between the germline ends. The CDR3 spells CASSQEGYGGPSDVRENYGYTF. CDR3 in DNA: TGTGCCAGCAGCCAAGAGGGGTACGGTGGGCCATCCGACGTGCGAGAAAACTATGGCTACACCTTC.

The V call is TRBV15, the J call TRBJ2-5; D might be TRBD2 (6 bases). Trimming removed 0 bases from V and 2 bases from J, with 13 bases in between. Germline V gene sequence: CDR1 LNHNV, CDR2 YYDKDF (reference sequence). The CDR3 has 16 residues. CDR3: CATSRESSRGQETQYF. DNA for the CDR3: TGTGCCACCAGCAGAGAAAGCTCGCGGGGTCAAGAGACCCAGTACTTC.

The chain joins TRBV7-3 to TRBJ2-7; D may be TRBD2 (6 bases). Germline V gene sequence: CDR1 SGHTA, CDR2 FQGTGA. This CDR3 has 15 amino acids. V was shortened by 2 bases and J by 3 bases, with 14 bases between the two germline ends. The DNA for the CDR3 is TGTGCCAGCAGCTTAGTGGGAGGCGGCCTCTACGAGCAGTACTTC. Translated, it gives CASSLVGGGLYEQYF.

The rearrangement joins TRBV7-9 to TRBJ2-1, with 10 bases aligning to TRBD2. CDR1 is SEHNR, CDR2 FQNEAQ, per germline (reference sequence). With 0 bases clipped from V and 6 bases from J, the junction kept 2 bases outside the gene matches. The CDR3 spans 15 residues. The CDR3 sequence: CASSLASGRLNEQFF. The DNA of the CDR3 is TGTGCCAGCAGCTTAGCTAGCGGGAGGCTCAATGAGCAGTTCTTC. Full variable domain (missing parts from reference TRBV7-9 and TRBJ2-1): DTGVSQNPRHKITKRGQNVTFRCDPISEHNRLYWYRQTLGQGPEFLTYFQNEAQLEKSRLLSDRFSAERPKGSFSTLEIQRTEQGDSAMYLCASSLASGRLNEQFFGPGTRLTVL.

This clone came up a few times. This chain links TRBV9 with TRBJ2-5; TRBD2 matches 14 bases. In germline, CDR1 is SGDLS, CDR2 YYNGEE. CDR3 size: 16 residues. V dropped 4 bases and J dropped 5; count of bases not matched to a gene: 7. The CDR3 sequence: CASSTGTSGSVETQYF. As DNA, the CDR3 is TGTGCCAGCAGCACCGGGACTAGCGGGAGTGTGGAGACCCAGTACTTC.

The chain couples TRBV9 to TRBJ2-5, with 8 positions matching TRBD1. From germline, CDR1 is SGDLS and CDR2 YYNGEE. The CDR3 loop spans 14 amino acids. The trim removed 4 bases at V and 3 bases at J, leaving 5 bases unmatched. This chain's CDR3 is CASSFGQGKETQYF. The CDR3 nucleotides read TGTGCCAGCAGCTTTGGACAGGGTAAAGAGACCCAGTACTTC.

In its sample, this clone ranks as medium-sized. The V gene is TRBV7-3, the J gene TRBJ2-1, with 10 bases identical to TRBD2. This CDR3 has 15 amino acids. CDR1 and CDR2 from the germline V gene are SGHTA and FQGTGA. Germline trimming cut 4 bases from V and 9 bases from J; bases unmatched to any gene: 9. CDR3 loop: CASSSQRGGKGEQFF. The CDR3 DNA is TGTGCCAGCAGCTCCCAGCGGGGGGGCAAGGGTGAGCAGTTCTTC.